The T cell receptor beta chain under discussion was sequenced for a study of blood T cell repertoires in COVID-19. Study in general: In each case, the material was cDNA or gDNA derived from T cells, B-cell-depleted T cells, or PBMCs.

Only in-frame clones appear in the TCRdb table, and some are missing; sequencing was by immunoSEQ multiplex PCR. The sample yields 62,000 or so clones, around 85% seen once. V lost 4 bases and J lost 1, with 14 bases in between. This CDR3 has 15 amino acids. The germline gives CDR1 SGHRS, CDR2 YFSETQ. This sequence joins TRBV5-1 and TRBJ1-1; tentatively, D is TRBD1 (6 bases). Sequences were obtained from peripheral blood. The sequence came from a woman aged 55-69 years with acute or convalescent COVID-19. CDR3 sequence: CASSTGHTWNTEAFF. The CDR3 DNA reads TGCGCCAGCAGCACAGGGCACACTTGGAACACTGAAGCTTTCTTT.